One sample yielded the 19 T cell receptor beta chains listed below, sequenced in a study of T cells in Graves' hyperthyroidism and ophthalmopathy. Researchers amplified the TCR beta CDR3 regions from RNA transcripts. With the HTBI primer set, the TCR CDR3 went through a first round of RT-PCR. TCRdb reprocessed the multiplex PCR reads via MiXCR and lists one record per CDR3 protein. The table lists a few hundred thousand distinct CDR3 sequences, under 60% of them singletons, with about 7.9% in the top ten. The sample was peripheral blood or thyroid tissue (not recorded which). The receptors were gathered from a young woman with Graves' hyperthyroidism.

CDR3 region: CASSEVGQTLEQYF. In nucleotides, the CDR3 is TGTGCCAGCAGTGAAGTCGGCCAGACCCTAGAGCAGTACTTC. The chain uses TRBV2 and TRBJ2-7; D is unresolved. Trimming left V 1 base short and J 7 bases short, with 14 bases between. Looked up from germline, CDR1 is SNHLY and CDR2 is FYNNEI. The CDR3 runs 14 residues. Looking up the rest from reference TRBV2 and TRBJ2-7 gives the full variable domain: EPEVTQTPSHQVTQMGQEVILRCVPISNHLYFYWYRQILGQKVEFLVSFYNNEISEKSEIFDDQFSVERPDGSNFTLKIRSTKLEDSAMYFCASSEVGQTLEQYFGPGTRLTVT.

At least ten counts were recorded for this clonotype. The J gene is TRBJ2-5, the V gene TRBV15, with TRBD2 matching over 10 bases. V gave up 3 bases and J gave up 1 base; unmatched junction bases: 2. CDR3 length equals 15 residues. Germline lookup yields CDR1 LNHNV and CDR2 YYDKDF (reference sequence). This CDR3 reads CATSRVAGGQETQYF. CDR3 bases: TGTGCCACCAGCAGGGTAGCGGGAGGCCAAGAGACCCAGTACTTC.

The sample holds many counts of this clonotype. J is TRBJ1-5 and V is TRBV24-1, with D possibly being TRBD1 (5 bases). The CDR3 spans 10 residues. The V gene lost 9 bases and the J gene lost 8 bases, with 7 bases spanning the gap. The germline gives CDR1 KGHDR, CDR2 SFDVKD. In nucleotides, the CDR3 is TGTGCCACCCGGGGGGAGCCCCAGCATTTT. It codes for CATRGEPQHF.

In nucleotides, the CDR3 is TGTGCCAGCAGCCAAGATTTGACCTCCTACGAGCAGTACTTC. It is translated as CASSQDLTSYEQYF. V and J are TRBV7-9 and TRBJ2-7; D unclear. Germline V gene lookup returns CDR1 SEHNR and CDR2 FQNEAQ (reference sequence). The CDR3 length is 14 residues. V shed 5 bases and J shed 0 bases, with 11 bases lying between them.

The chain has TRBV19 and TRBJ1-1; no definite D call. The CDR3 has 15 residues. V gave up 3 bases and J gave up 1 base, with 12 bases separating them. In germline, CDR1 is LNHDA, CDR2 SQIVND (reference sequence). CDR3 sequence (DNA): TGTGCCAGTAGTATTGCAAGCACAACGAACACTGAAGCTTTCTTT. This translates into CASSIASTTNTEAFF.

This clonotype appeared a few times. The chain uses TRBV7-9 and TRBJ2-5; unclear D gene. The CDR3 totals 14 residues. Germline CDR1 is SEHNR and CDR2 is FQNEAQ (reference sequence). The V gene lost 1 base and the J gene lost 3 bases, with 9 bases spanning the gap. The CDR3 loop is CASSLVVSEETQYF. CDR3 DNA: TGTGCCAGCAGCTTAGTAGTCTCCGAAGAGACCCAGTACTTC.

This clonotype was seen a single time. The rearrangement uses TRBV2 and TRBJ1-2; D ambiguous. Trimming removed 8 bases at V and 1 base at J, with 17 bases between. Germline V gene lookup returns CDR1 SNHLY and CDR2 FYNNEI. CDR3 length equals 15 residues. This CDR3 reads CASSRTENLNYGYTF. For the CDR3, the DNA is TGTGCCAGCTCACGGACGGAGAACCTTAACTATGGCTACACCTTC.

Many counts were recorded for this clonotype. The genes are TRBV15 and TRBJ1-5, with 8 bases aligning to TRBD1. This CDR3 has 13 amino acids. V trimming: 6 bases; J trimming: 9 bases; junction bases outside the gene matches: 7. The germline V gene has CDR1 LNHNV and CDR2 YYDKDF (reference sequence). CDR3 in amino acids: CATSPDRERPQHF. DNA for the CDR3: TGTGCCACCAGTCCGGACAGGGAGCGGCCCCAGCATTTT.

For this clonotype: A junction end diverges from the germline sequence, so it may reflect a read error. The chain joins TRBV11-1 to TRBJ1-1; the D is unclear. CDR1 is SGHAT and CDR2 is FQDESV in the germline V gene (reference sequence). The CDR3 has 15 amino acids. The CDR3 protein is CASSPRGEEDTEAFF. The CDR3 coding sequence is TGCGCCAGCAGTCCAAGAGGTGAGGAGGACACTGAAGCTTTCTTT.

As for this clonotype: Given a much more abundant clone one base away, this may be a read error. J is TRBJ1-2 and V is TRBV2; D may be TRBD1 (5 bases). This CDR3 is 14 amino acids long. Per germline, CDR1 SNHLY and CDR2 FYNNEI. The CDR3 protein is CAGSDSSANYGYTF. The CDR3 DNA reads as TGTGCCGGCAGTGACAGCTCAGCTAACTATGGCTACACCTTC.

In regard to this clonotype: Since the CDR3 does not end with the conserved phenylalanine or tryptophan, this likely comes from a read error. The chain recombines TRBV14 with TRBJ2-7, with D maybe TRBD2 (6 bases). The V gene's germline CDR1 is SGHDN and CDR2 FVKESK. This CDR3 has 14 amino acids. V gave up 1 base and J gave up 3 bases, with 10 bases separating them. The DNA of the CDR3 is TGTGCCAGCAGCCAAGCGGGAGCGGGCTACGAGCAGTACCTC. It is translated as CASSQAGAGYEQYL.

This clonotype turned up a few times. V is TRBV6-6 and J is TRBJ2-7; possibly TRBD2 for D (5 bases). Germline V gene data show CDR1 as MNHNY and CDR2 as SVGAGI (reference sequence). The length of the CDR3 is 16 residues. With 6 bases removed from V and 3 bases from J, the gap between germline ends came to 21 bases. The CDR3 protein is CASRRYREGASYEQYF. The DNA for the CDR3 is TGTGCCAGCAGGAGGTACCGGGAAGGAGCAAGCTACGAGCAGTACTTC.

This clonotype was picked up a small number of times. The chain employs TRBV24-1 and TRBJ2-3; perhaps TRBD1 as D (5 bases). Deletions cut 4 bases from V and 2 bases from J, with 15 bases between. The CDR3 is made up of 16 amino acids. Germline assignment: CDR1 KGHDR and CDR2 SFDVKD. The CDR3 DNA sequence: TGTGCCACCAGTGACCCAGGGTCGAGGCACACAGATACGCAGTATTTT. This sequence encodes CATSDPGSRHTDTQYF.

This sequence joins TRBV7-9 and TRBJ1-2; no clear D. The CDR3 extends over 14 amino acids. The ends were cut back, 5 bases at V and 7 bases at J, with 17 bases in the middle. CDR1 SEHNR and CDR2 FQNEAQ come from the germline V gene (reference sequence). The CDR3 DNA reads TGTGCCAGCAGCCAGTCCTTAGTTCTGGGTGGCTACACCTTC. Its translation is CASSQSLVLGGYTF.

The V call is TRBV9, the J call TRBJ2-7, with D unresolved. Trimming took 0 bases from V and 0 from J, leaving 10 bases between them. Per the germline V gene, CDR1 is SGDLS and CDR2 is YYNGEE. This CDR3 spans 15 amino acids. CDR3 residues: CASSVEPASSYEQYF. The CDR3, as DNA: TGTGCCAGCAGCGTAGAGCCGGCCAGCTCCTACGAGCAGTACTTC.

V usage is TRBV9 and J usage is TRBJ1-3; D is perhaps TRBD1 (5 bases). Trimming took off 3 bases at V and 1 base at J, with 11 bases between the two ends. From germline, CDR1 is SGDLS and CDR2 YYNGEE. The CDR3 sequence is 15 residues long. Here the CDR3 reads CASSGTGGSGNTIYF. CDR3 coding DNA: TGTGCCAGCAGCGGCACGGGGGGATCTGGAAACACCATATATTTT. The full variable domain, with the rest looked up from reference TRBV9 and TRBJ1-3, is DSGVTQTPKHLITATGQRVTLRCSPRSGDLSVYWYQQSLDQGLQFLIQYYNGEERAKGNILERFSAQQFPDLHSELNLSSLELGDSALYFCASSGTGGSGNTIYFGEGSWLTVV.

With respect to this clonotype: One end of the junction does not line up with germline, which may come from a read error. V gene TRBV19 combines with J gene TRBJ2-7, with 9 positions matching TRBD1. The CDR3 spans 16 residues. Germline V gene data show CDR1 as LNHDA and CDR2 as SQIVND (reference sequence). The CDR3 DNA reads TGTGCCACTAGTCCTTCGGACAGGGGACGAGCCTACGAGCAGTACTTC. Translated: CATSPSDRGRAYEQYF. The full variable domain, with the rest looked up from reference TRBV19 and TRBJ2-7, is DGGITQSPKYLFRKEGQNVTLSCEQNLNHDAMYWYRQDPGQGLRLIYYSQIVNDFQKGDIAEGYSVSREKKESFPLTVTSAQKNPTAFYLCATSPSDRGRAYEQYFGPGTRLTVT.

The CDR3 nucleotides are TGCAGCGTTGTGGGATCTAATGGCAATCAGCCCCAGCATTTT. Translation: CSVVGSNGNQPQHF. The chain has TRBV29-1 and TRBJ1-5, with no clear D. The V gene's germline CDR1 is SQVTM and CDR2 ANQGSEA. The CDR3 is 14 amino acids. The germline V and J ends were trimmed by 4 bases and 2 bases, with 12 bases remaining between them.

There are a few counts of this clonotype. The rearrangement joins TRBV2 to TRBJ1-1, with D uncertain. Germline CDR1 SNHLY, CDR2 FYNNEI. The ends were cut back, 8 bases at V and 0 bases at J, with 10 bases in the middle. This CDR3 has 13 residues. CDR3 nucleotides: TGTGCCAGCTTAGGGCTGTTGAACACTGAAGCTTTCTTT. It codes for CASLGLLNTEAFF.